This TCR beta chain derives from a study of blood T cell repertoires in COVID-19. Study background: Sites across the United States, Italy and Spain contributed samples from acute and convalescent COVID-19. T cells, B-cell-depleted T cells, or PBMCs supplied cDNA or gDNA.

The repertoire was sequenced with immunoSEQ multiplex PCR; TCRdb's copy has only in-frame clones and lacks some. The sample contains roughly 100,000 clones, more than 85% of which appear only once. The clonotype originates from a man aged 18 to 30 with acute or convalescent COVID-19. Sample: peripheral blood.

CDR3 region: CASSYASGSSKNIQYF. The CDR3 DNA reads as TGTGCCAGCAGTTACGCTAGCGGGAGTTCCAAAAACATTCAGTACTTC. The chain links TRBV6-2 or TRBV6-3 to TRBJ2-4; 10 bases match TRBD2. This CDR3 has 16 residues. In germline, CDR1 is MNHEY, CDR2 SVGEGT. J gave up 2 bases and V 2 bases, and 3 bases lay outside the gene matches.